This TCR beta chain was captured in a study of memory B cells and T cells in multiple sclerosis. Only in-frame clones appear in the TCRdb table, and some are missing; sequencing was by immunoSEQ multiplex PCR. The table lists 40,000 to 50,000 clones, about four fifths of them singletons, with about 1.1% in the top ten. Note on this clone: The antigen is unknown.

CFSE-dim autoproliferating and CFSE-high non-proliferating T cells from unstimulated culture were sequenced separately. Replicate wells were pooled after roughly 7 days of stimulus-free culture of some 55 million CFSE-labeled PBMCs. The clonotype comes from a human donor with multiple sclerosis. Sequenced input: PBMCs from blood kept in culture.

This CDR3 reads CASRPGQGVGYTF. The CDR3 bases are TGTGCCAGCAGGCCGGGACAGGGCGTTGGCTACACCTTC. The chain has TRBV6-6 and TRBJ1-2; 9 bases fit TRBD1. This CDR3 has 13 amino acids. CDR1 MNHNY and CDR2 SVGAGI come from the germline V gene (reference sequence). V was clipped by 6 bases and J by 7 bases; unmatched bases: 6.